The 20 T cell receptor beta chains listed next were all sequenced from one sample in a study of TIL therapy for anti-PD-1-resistant metastatic lung cancer. The libraries were made with immunoSEQ v3. The data were produced by immunoSEQ multiplex PCR, yet TCRdb's version contains in-frame clones alone and is incomplete. This sample has 52,000 or so clones, with roughly four fifths found just once. Documented time point: pre-treatment sample, taken before nivolumab and TIL therapy. Source: blood, taken at baseline. All receptors come from a person aged 25 to 80 with non-small cell lung cancer.

The CDR3 nucleotides are TGTGCCAGCAGCCTCCGCGGCACCGGGGAGCTGTTTTTT. It translates to CASSLRGTGELFF. J is TRBJ2-2 and V is TRBV6-5; D gene ambiguous. Germline V CDR1 and CDR2: MNHEY, SVGAGI. The CDR3 has 13 amino acids. Trimming removed 6 bases from V and 4 bases from J, with 9 bases in between.

A single count supports this clone. V usage is TRBV5-6 and J usage is TRBJ2-3; tentatively, D is TRBD1 (6 bases). Trimming shortened V by 6 bases and J by 0 bases, and 11 bases separated the two germline ends. This CDR3 contains 14 residues. Germline V gene sequence: CDR1 SGHDT, CDR2 YYEEEE. In DNA form, the CDR3 reads TGTGCCAGCAAGGGGGATACTAGCACAGATACGCAGTATTTT. Translation gives CASKGDTSTDTQYF.

This chain connects TRBV7-9 to TRBJ2-3; 11 positions agree with TRBD2. The germline gives CDR1 SEHNR, CDR2 FQNEAQ (reference sequence). V lost 5 bases, J lost 5 bases, and 9 bases stayed unmatched. This CDR3 has 16 residues. The CDR3 here is CASSAQLAGEGDTQYF. The CDR3, as DNA: TGTGCCAGCAGCGCCCAACTAGCGGGAGAGGGAGATACGCAGTATTTT.

This chain connects TRBV4-2 to TRBJ2-7; TRBD2 matches 11 bases. The CDR3 has 14 residues. Germline assignment: CDR1 LGHNA and CDR2 YNFKEQ. V dropped 5 bases and J dropped 5; count of bases not matched to a gene: 5. This CDR3 reads CASSDSGRANEQYF. CDR3 bases: TGTGCCAGCAGCGATAGCGGGAGGGCCAACGAGCAGTACTTC.

This chain uses TRBV7-8 with TRBJ2-5; no firm D call. Trimming pared 4 bases from V and 2 bases from J, leaving 8 bases between. The CDR3 covers 13 residues. Germline-derived CDR1 and CDR2 are SGHVS and FQNEAQ. Here the CDR3 reads CASSSPGQETQYF. In DNA form, the CDR3 reads TGTGCCAGCAGCTCCCCTGGACAAGAGACCCAGTACTTC.

The chain links TRBV5-1 to TRBJ2-5, with 9 bases identical to TRBD2. With V trimmed by 0 bases and J by 2 bases, 5 bases remained unmatched. CDR1 and CDR2 from the germline V gene are SGHRS and YFSETQ. CDR3 length equals 16 residues. CDR3 sequence reads: CASSLVFSGGQETQYF. The CDR3 DNA sequence: TGCGCCAGCAGCTTGGTGTTTAGCGGGGGACAAGAGACCCAGTACTTC.

This clone appeared once. This chain's CDR3 is CASSLAGTGGEGVTQYF. CDR3 DNA: TGCGCCAGCAGCTTGGCCGGGACAGGGGGCGAAGGTGTCACGCAGTATTTT. The V gene is TRBV5-1, the J gene TRBJ2-3; 12 bases map to TRBD1. The ends lost 0 bases at V and 9 bases at J; junction bases unmatched: 11. The CDR3 is made up of 17 amino acids. Germline CDR1 SGHRS, CDR2 YFSETQ. Filled out from reference TRBV5-1 and TRBJ2-3, the complete variable domain reads KAGVTQTPRYLIKTRGQQVTLSCSPISGHRSVSWYQQTPGQGLQFLFEYFSETQRNKGNFPGRFSGRQFSNSRSEMNVSTLELGDSALYLCASSLAGTGGEGVTQYFGPGTRLTVL.

The rearrangement links TRBV5-5 to TRBJ1-1; D gene uncertain. The V end was cut by 0 bases, the J end by 3 bases, with 9 bases between. Germline V lookup: CDR1 SGHKS, CDR2 YYEKEE (reference sequence). This CDR3 has 14 residues. For the CDR3, the DNA is TGTGCCAGCAGCTTGGGGCGGTTAGACACTGAAGCTTTCTTT. It yields the protein CASSLGRLDTEAFF.

The chain recombines TRBV3-1 (or the pseudogene TRBV3-2) with TRBJ2-7; no definite D call. The germline V gene has CDR1 LGHDT and CDR2 YNNKEL (reference sequence). The CDR3 runs to 12 residues. Trimming pared 1 base from V and 9 bases from J, leaving 10 bases between. The CDR3 bases are TGTGCCAGCAGCCAAGCAGCCGGGCGGCAGTACTTC. Translating it yields CASSQAAGRQYF.

A few counts support this clone. The chain recombines TRBV4-1 with TRBJ1-3; no firm D call. Per germline, CDR1 MGHRA and CDR2 YSYEKL. CDR3 length: 15 residues. Between the trimmed V and J ends, which lost 1 base and 3 bases, there was a span of 10 bases. The CDR3 loop reads CASSQVVGLGNTIYF. CDR3 sequence (DNA): TGCGCCAGCAGCCAAGTAGTCGGGCTTGGAAACACCATATATTTT.

This chain joins TRBV29-1 and TRBJ2-5, with D perhaps TRBD1 or TRBD2 (6 bases each). CDR1 SQVTM and CDR2 ANQGSEA come from the germline V gene. Between the trimmed V and J ends, which lost 7 bases and 4 bases, there was a span of 16 bases. CDR3 length equals 13 residues. This CDR3 is CSAQPGARETQYF. In nucleotides, the CDR3 is TGCAGCGCCCAGCCGGGGGCCAGAGAGACCCAGTACTTC.

The rearrangement joins TRBV9 to TRBJ2-3; D is undetermined. The CDR3 runs to 14 residues. Germline V gives CDR1 SGDLS, CDR2 YYNGEE. V lost 1 base to trimming and J lost 2 bases, with 8 bases between them. The CDR3 spells CASSVRSYTDTQYF. CDR3 DNA: TGTGCCAGCAGCGTAAGGTCCTACACAGATACGCAGTATTTT. Together with reference TRBV9 and TRBJ2-3, the CDR3 gives the full variable domain: DSGVTQTPKHLITATGQRVTLRCSPRSGDLSVYWYQQSLDQGLQFLIQYYNGEERAKGNILERFSAQQFPDLHSELNLSSLELGDSALYFCASSVRSYTDTQYFGPGTRLTVL.

The rearrangement links TRBV20-1 to TRBJ1-1; no clear D. The germline gives CDR1 DFQATT, CDR2 SNEGSKA (reference sequence). The CDR3 totals 12 residues. V was shortened by 3 bases and J by 0 bases, with 5 bases between the two germline ends. The CDR3 reads CSASLVNTEAFF. CDR3 DNA: TGCAGTGCTAGTCTGGTGAACACTGAAGCTTTCTTT.

J is TRBJ2-1 and V is TRBV5-4; 14 bases agree with TRBD2. The CDR3 spans 15 residues. V gave up 6 bases and J gave up 11 bases; unmatched junction bases: 10. Germline CDR1 is SGHNT and CDR2 is YYREEE (reference sequence). The CDR3 DNA follows: TGTGCCAGCAACTCCGGGACTAGCGGGAGTATAAAGCAGTTCTTC. Its translation is CASNSGTSGSIKQFF.

This clone occurred once. DNA of the CDR3: TGTGCCAGCAGCTTAAGTATATCCGGGACAGACAATCAGCCCCAGCATTTT. It yields the protein CASSLSISGTDNQPQHF. The chain joins TRBV13 to TRBJ1-5, with 7 bases aligning to TRBD1. V was pared by 2 bases and J by 3 bases, with 10 bases of the junction left unmatched. The CDR3 has 17 amino acids. The V gene's germline CDR1 is PRHDT and CDR2 FYEKMQ (reference sequence).

Only one count was recorded for this clone. The rearrangement links TRBV7-2 to TRBJ2-1, with D possibly matching TRBD2 (5 bases). In germline, CDR1 is SGHTA, CDR2 FQGNSA. This CDR3 region has 12 residues. V was shortened by 5 bases and J by 7 bases, with 9 bases between the two germline ends. CDR3 bases: TGTGCCAGCAGCCGACGGGGAAATGAGCAGTTCTTC. This translates into CASSRRGNEQFF.

The DNA of the CDR3 is TGTGCCAGCAGTTACTCCCCGACTAGCCCAGGAGTGGAGACCCAGTACTTC. Protein sequence: CASSYSPTSPGVETQYF. V is TRBV6-2 or TRBV6-3 and J is TRBJ2-5; 7 bases align to TRBD2. Germline V gene data show CDR1 as MNHEY and CDR2 as SVGEGT. This CDR3 is 17 amino acids long. V trimming: 0 bases; J trimming: 5 bases; junction bases outside the gene matches: 12.

The CDR3 DNA sequence: TGTGCCAGCTCAGCCCGGGGCCCTAATGAAAAACTGTTTTTT. It codes for CASSARGPNEKLFF. The gene calls are TRBV18 and TRBJ1-4; a weak D match, TRBD1 (5 bases). V gave up 5 bases and J gave up 3 bases, with 10 bases separating them. The germline V gene encodes CDR1 KGHSH and CDR2 LQKENI. The CDR3 contains 14 residues.

The chain recombines TRBV11-2 with TRBJ2-1, with 11 positions matching TRBD1. CDR3 size: 15 residues. V trimming: 3 bases; J trimming: 2 bases; junction bases outside the gene matches: 0. Germline CDR1 is SGHAT and CDR2 is FQNNGV. In DNA form, the CDR3 reads TGTGCCAGCAGCTTGGGACAGGGGGCCTACAATGAGCAGTTCTTC. Amino acid sequence: CASSLGQGAYNEQFF.

The chain employs TRBV6-1 and TRBJ2-3; D might be TRBD1 (5 bases). CDR3 length: 17 residues. CDR1 is MNHNS and CDR2 is SASEGT in the germline V gene. The V gene lost 6 bases and the J gene lost 3 bases, with 22 bases spanning the gap. The CDR3 reads CASRELQYRSSTDTQYF. The CDR3 coding sequence is TGTGCCAGCAGGGAATTACAATACAGGAGTAGTACAGATACGCAGTATTTT.